This T cell receptor (beta chain) was retrieved from a study of brain T cells in children with intractable seizures. Study-wide findings and caveats: Absence of clones before surgery may stem from lower sequencing depth.

The protocol was immunoSEQ multiplex PCR, while the TCRdb copy is restricted to in-frame clones and leaves out a portion. The sample yields under 400,000 clones, over 90% seen once. As for this clone: The target antigen is unknown.

There are 16 residues in the CDR3. V trimming: 5 bases; J trimming: 5 bases; junction bases outside the gene matches: 12. Looked up from germline, CDR1 is LNHDA and CDR2 is SQIVND (reference sequence). Time point of the sample: blood from clinic visit 5 months post-surgery; TSC patient then seizure free. At least one anti-epileptic drug was given before surgery. The input for sequencing was peripheral blood, taken 4 to 6 months after surgery. This chain connects TRBV19 to TRBJ1-5; TRBD1 matches 7 bases. This TCR was recovered from a boy under three years old with tuberous sclerosis and intractable seizures. CDR3 residues: CASSLRNRDRYQPQHF. The CDR3 nucleotides are TGTGCCAGTAGTCTAAGGAACCGGGACAGATATCAGCCCCAGCATTTT.